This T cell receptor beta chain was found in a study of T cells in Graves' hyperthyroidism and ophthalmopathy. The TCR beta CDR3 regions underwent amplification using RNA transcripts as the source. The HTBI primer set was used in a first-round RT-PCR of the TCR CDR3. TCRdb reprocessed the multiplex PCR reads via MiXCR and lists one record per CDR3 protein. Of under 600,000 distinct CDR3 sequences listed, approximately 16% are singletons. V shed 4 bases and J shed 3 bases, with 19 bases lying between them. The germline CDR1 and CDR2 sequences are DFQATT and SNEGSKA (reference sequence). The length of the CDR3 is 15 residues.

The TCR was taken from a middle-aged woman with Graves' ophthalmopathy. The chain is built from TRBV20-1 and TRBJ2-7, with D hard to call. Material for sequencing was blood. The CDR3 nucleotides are TGCAGTGCTAAATTTCGGGCCCTCCCCCTCTACGAGCAGTACTTC. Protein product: CSAKFRALPLYEQYF.